This T cell receptor beta chain is drawn from a study of cytomegalovirus exposure and HLA in healthy donors. Whole-study findings and limits: Association of a missense DCLRE1C variant with TCR beta V- and J-gene trimming was reported in a later analysis.

Vbeta (60) and Jbeta (13) primers were used in the PCR. In the authors' workflow: Unique TCR beta chains numbered 60 million to 100 million in a later analysis, with roughly 11 million shared. The repertoire was sequenced with immunoSEQ multiplex PCR; TCRdb's copy has only in-frame clones and lacks some. For V, J and clone size, that table is used; D and trimming come from the DNA. The repertoire holds about 180,000 clones, 65% to 75% seen once, with about 2.5% in the top ten. About this clone itself: Its antigen is not known.

The CDR3 loop spans 15 amino acids. Per the germline V gene, CDR1 is KGHSH and CDR2 is LQKENI. V was shortened by 1 base and J by 0 bases, with 7 bases between the two germline ends. Sequenced input: PBMCs. This receptor was identified in a human donor in good health. This chain links TRBV18 with TRBJ1-5; D not resolved. CDR3: CASSPRQSSNQPQHF. The CDR3 region has the DNA TGTGCCAGCTCACCACGACAAAGTAGCAATCAGCCCCAGCATTTT. The full variable domain, rest sourced from reference TRBV18 and TRBJ1-5, is NAGVMQNPRHLVRRRGQEARLRCSPMKGHSHVYWYRQLPEEGLKFMVYLQKENIIDESGMPKERFSAEFPKEGPSILRIQQVVRGDSAAYFCASSPRQSSNQPQHFGDGTRLSIL.